This is a list of T cell receptor beta chains from one sample in a study of beta chain features in type 1 diabetes. Sequencing used immunoSEQ multiplex PCR; TCRdb keeps in-frame clones, though not all of them. This sample has 640,000 or so clones, with 13% found just once. Material: naive CD4+ T cells from blood. The receptor set was obtained from a young man with type 1 diabetes. Both conserved end residues are part of each CDR3. D genes are given only for firm matches. Clone size, where shown, is once, few, many, or a class for clones that have expanded.

j_call clone_size v_call d_call cdr3_nt cdr3_aa
TRBJ2-5 few TRBV10-3 - TGTGCCATCATGCAGGGGTCCCGAGAGACCCAGTACTTC CAIMQGSRETQYF
TRBJ2-3 - TRBV28 TRBD2 TGTGCCAGCCGCTGGACTAGCGGCACAGATACGCAGTATTTT CASRWTSGTDTQYF
TRBJ1-1 - TRBV7-8 - TGTGCCAGCAGCTTAGCGCAGAACACTGAAGCTTTCTTT CASSLAQNTEAFF
TRBJ2-1 few TRBV5-1 - TGCGCCAGCAGCTTGGACTACAGTGAGCAGTTCTTC CASSLDYSEQFF
TRBJ1-2 few TRBV10-3 - TGTGCCATCAGTGCGAGGACGATTAACGGCTACACCTTC CAISARTINGYTF
TRBJ1-3 - TRBV27 - TGTGCCAGCCGTCTGGACTCCGGCTCTGGAAACACCATATATTTT CASRLDSGSGNTIYF
TRBJ2-1 - TRBV6-1 - TGTGCCAGCAGTGGGACCGGGACCCAGGTCTACAATGAGCAGTTCTTC CASSGTGTQVYNEQFF
TRBJ2-2 - TRBV2 TRBD2 TGTGCCAGCAGTGAATCAGGACTAGGGGCCACCGGGGAGCTGTTTTTT CASSESGLGATGELFF
TRBJ2-1 few TRBV10-3 - TGTGCCATCAGTGGGTTTGGGAAGGGATACAATGAGCAGTTCTTC CAISGFGKGYNEQFF
TRBJ2-7 few TRBV30 - TGTGCCTGGAGTGGGTACTACGAGCAGTACTTC CAWSGYYEQYF
TRBJ1-1 - TRBV7-9 - TGTGCCAGCAGCTTAGCTTGGGACACCACTGGGTTCGTGGCTGAAGCTTTCTTT CASSLAWDTTGFVAEAFF
TRBJ2-3 few TRBV9 - TGTGCCAGCAGCTTTCGAAGCCGGGACCGCTACCTTGATACGCAGTATTTT CASSFRSRDRYLDTQYF
TRBJ2-3 - TRBV2 TRBD2 TGTGCCAGTCTAAAGGGAGGGAGAGATACGCAGTATTTT CASLKGGRDTQYF
TRBJ1-2 few TRBV11-3 - TGTGCCAGCAGCTTAGGACAGACCTATGGCTACACCTTC CASSLGQTYGYTF
TRBJ2-7 few TRBV19 TRBD1 TGTGCCACTTCAGGGGGCTACGAGCAGTACTTC CATSGGYEQYF
TRBJ1-2 few TRBV15 - TGTGCCACCAGCAGAGATAAACAGCTTCCCTATGGCTACACCTTC CATSRDKQLPYGYTF
TRBJ2-4 - TRBV30 TRBD2 TGTGCCTGGAGCGGACTAGCTGTGACCAAAAACATTCAGTACTTC CAWSGLAVTKNIQYF
TRBJ2-4 - TRBV30 - TGTGCCTGGATGGCACAGGGTATTCACATTCAGTACTTC CAWMAQGIHIQYF
TRBJ1-2 few TRBV29-1 TRBD1 TGCAGCGTTGGTGGGACAGGGGACTATGGCTACACCTTC CSVGGTGDYGYTF
TRBJ1-5 - TRBV12-5 - TGTGCTACCCTCGGGGCCAGCAATCAGCCCCAGCATTTT CATLGASNQPQHF
TRBJ2-3 - TRBV9 TRBD2 TGTGCCAGCAGCCCCCGGTTAGCGGGGGCGGGGGATACGCAGTATTTT CASSPRLAGAGDTQYF
TRBJ2-1 - TRBV9 - TGTGCCAGCAGCCCGGTGGTCAATGAGCAGTTCTTC CASSPVVNEQFF
TRBJ2-5 - TRBV10-1 TRBD1 TGCGCCAGCAGTGATTCGGGCCGTGACAGGGGGTATGAGACCCAGTACTTC CASSDSGRDRGYETQYF
TRBJ1-2 - TRBV18 TRBD1 TGTGCCAGCGCCACCACCGGGACAGGGGACTATGGCTACACCTTC CASATTGTGDYGYTF
TRBJ2-2 few TRBV7-8 - TGTGCCAGCAGCTTGACCCCCACTCCGGGCACCGGGGAGCTGTTTTTT CASSLTPTPGTGELFF
TRBJ1-5 - TRBV6-5 TRBD1 TGTGCCAGCAGTTACTACAGGGGTCAGCCCCAGCATTTT CASSYYRGQPQHF
TRBJ2-5 - TRBV6-6 TRBD2 TGTGCCAGCACTCCGGGACTAGCGGAAGAGACCCAGTACTTC CASTPGLAEETQYF
TRBJ2-3 - TRBV7-3 - TGTGCCAGCAGCCGAACGGGCCAGGGCACAGATACGCAGTATTTT CASSRTGQGTDTQYF
TRBJ2-1 - TRBV30 TRBD2 TGTGCCTGGACCTCAATAGAGGCGGGGGGGCCCGATGAGCAGTTCTTC CAWTSIEAGGPDEQFF
TRBJ2-3 few TRBV18 TRBD2 TGTGCCAGCTCACCTGGGACTAGCGGGGGCACAGATACGCAGTATTTT CASSPGTSGGTDTQYF
TRBJ2-7 few TRBV13 - TGTGCCAGCAGCTTAGGTTACGAGCAGTACTTC CASSLGYEQYF
TRBJ2-7 - TRBV7-2 - TGTGCCAGCAGCTTTCAGGGGACCAACCTGCAGTACTTC CASSFQGTNLQYF
TRBJ2-3 few TRBV19 - TGTGCCAGTAGTATCGGCCAGAGCACAGATACGCAGTATTTT CASSIGQSTDTQYF
TRBJ1-1 - TRBV7-9 - TGTGCCAGCAGCTTAAAGAGCCTGAACACTGAAGCTTTCTTT CASSLKSLNTEAFF
TRBJ2-7 few TRBV25-1 TRBD1 TGTGCCAGCAGTGGGCCGGGACAGGGAGGCGAGCAGTACTTC CASSGPGQGGEQYF
TRBJ1-6 - TRBV27 - TGTGCCAGCAGTTTATTATCGGGGAATGGCCTGGTTAGATCATCCCTCCACTTT CASSLLSGNGLVRSSLHF
TRBJ1-1 few TRBV11-2 - TGTGCCAGCAGTCCAGTTGCTGAAGCTTTCTTT CASSPVAEAFF
TRBJ2-3 - TRBV11-2 - TGTGCCAGCAGCCCAATCGGCAGCGGGCCTTCACGGGATACGCAGTATTTT CASSPIGSGPSRDTQYF
TRBJ1-5 - TRBV7-9 TRBD1 TGTGCCAGCAGCTCAGCAGGGGGAAATCAGCCCCAGCATTTT CASSSAGGNQPQHF
TRBJ1-5 few TRBV10-3 - TGTGCCATCAGTACAGGGTATAGCAATCAGCCCCAGCATTTT CAISTGYSNQPQHF
TRBJ1-1 - TRBV9 TRBD1 TGTGCCAGCAGCGCACAACCGGGACAGGGGGCGAACACTGAAGCTTTCTTT CASSAQPGQGANTEAFF
TRBJ2-1 - TRBV15 TRBD2 TGTGCCACCAGCAACCCAGCGGGGTGGTACAATGAGCAGTTCTTC CATSNPAGWYNEQFF
TRBJ2-3 - TRBV11-3 - TGTGCCAGCAGCTTAACGGGGTACACAGATACGCAGTATTTT CASSLTGYTDTQYF
TRBJ2-5 - TRBV5-6 - TGTGCCAGCAGCCAGACAGATGATGGAGAGACCCAGTACTTC CASSQTDDGETQYF